Sequencing of this T cell receptor beta chain was carried out in a study of Graves' ophthalmopathy and Graves' hyperthyroidism listed by TCRdb under 2018. Context from the whole study: Peripheral blood samples were taken at the time of initial diagnosis, before any treatment was given. To explore V-J signatures that distinguish ophthalmopathy from hyperthyroidism, a discovery set of 100 patients was enrolled, made up of 43 with ophthalmopathy and 57 with stable hyperthyroidism. Once sampling was done, hyperthyroidism patients were given methimazole at a starting dose of 30 mg daily, while ophthalmopathy patients were given high-dose intravenous methylprednisolone. For independent validation, a separate cohort was made up of some 18 hyperthyroidism patients plus 17 patients who later progressed from hyperthyroidism to ophthalmopathy. T-cell repertoires of thyroid tissue and blood were compared in six hyperthyroidism patients. The study used TCR beta repertoire signatures to distinguish Graves' ophthalmopathy from Graves' hyperthyroidism and to predict progression to ophthalmopathy. In total, under 150 blood samples were TCR-sequenced: 40 to 45 ophthalmopathy, under 85 hyperthyroidism and some 17 hyperthyroidism-to-ophthalmopathy patients. The full study reports these points: Sample size was not statistically predetermined, and group allocation was not concealed from the investigators. In validation, the model predicted ophthalmopathy progression with nearly 71% sensitivity and roughly 72% specificity; roughly 12 predicted patients were CT-confirmed with GO in a median of approximately 6.2 months. Most expanded thyroid clonotypes with frequency above 0.001 were also detected in blood, suggesting blood repertoires may reflect the thyroid immune response. The 13-signature model separated ophthalmopathy from stable hyperthyroidism with roughly 88% sensitivity and 81.08% specificity in cross-validation, and 80%/75% in the test set.

This clonotype has only a few counts. Its antigen is unknown. The input lacks base qualities; no much larger clone sits a single base away. The germline V gene provides CDR1 ENHRY and CDR2 SYGVKD. From the cysteine up to the phenylalanine, the CDR3 has a length of 12 residues. Only CDR3 DNA remains: 36 bases, in frame from the first base. Between the V and J ends, shortened by 3 bases and 7 bases respectively, the junction contains 9 bases. The ophthalmopathy patients had moderately to severely active disease, with a Clinical Activity Score of 3 or higher, a NOSPECS grade of 4 or higher, and a disease duration of less than 3 months. Patients were excluded if they had other autoimmune diseases, uncontrolled infections, pregnancy or lactation. Clinical symptoms, serum thyroxine, TRAb, thyroid ultrasound and orbital computed tomography were used for diagnosis. PBMCs were isolated from about 9.2 ml of fresh peripheral blood by Ficoll-Paque density gradient centrifugation. Trizol reagent was used to extract the total RNA, and its quality was then checked on an Agilent 2100 Bioanalyzer.

TCR beta CDR3 regions were amplified from RNA transcripts for repertoire sequencing. HTBI primers and the Qiagen OneStep RT-PCR kit were used in a first-round RT-PCR, which was followed by a second-round multiplex PCR, size selection and purification. Sequencing of the libraries was carried out on an Illumina HiSeq2000 in paired-end mode with 100 bp reads. The original methods were these. SOAPnuke was used for read processing, and reads with adapters, uncalled bases, a mean Phred below 15, or no exact constant-primer or identifier match were discarded. COPE v1.2.5 was used to merge the high-quality paired reads. Clonotypes were defined as unique nucleotide sequences and were aligned to IMGT TRB V, D and J references using MiTCR v1.1. Only V-J combinations with frequency above 0.0001 were analysed, covering 99% to 99.2% of repertoires. For each V-J combination, a TCR clonal expansion and chaos score was defined as the ratio of F50 clonal expansion to chaos observed in the TCRdist matrix. Features were reduced by Welch's t-statistics and random forest to roughly 14 V-J combinations, which fed a naive Bayes classifier. The Morisita-Horn index was used to measure how similar the thyroid and blood repertoires were. Through fastp at Q25 and MiXCR, TCRdb rebuilt clones from the public reads, retaining in-frame beta chains. Each CDR3 protein gets just one entry, which takes the most common genes and DNA from the rows behind it. TCRdb's processing, not the authors', yielded these V and J calls. The sample profile shows 650,000 to 900,000 distinct CDR3 sequences; about 44% of them were found once. The ten largest clones take up 44% of the sample.

The source of this sequence is an adult man with Graves' ophthalmopathy. The rearrangement joined TRBV10-3 to TRBJ1-2; D gene: possibly TRBD1, on 5 matching bases. The sample consisted of peripheral blood. This receptor carries the CDR3 CAISDSGVGYTF. The bases are TGTGCCATCAGTGATTCGGGGGTTGGCTACACCTTC.